Sequencing of this TCR beta chain was carried out in a study of blood T cell repertoires in COVID-19. Sequencing used immunoSEQ multiplex PCR; TCRdb keeps in-frame clones, though not all of them. The sample has over 85,000 clones; roughly 91% are singletons. This CDR3 region has 14 residues. Germline-derived CDR1 and CDR2 are SNHLY and FYNNEI. Germline trimming cut 4 bases from V and 9 bases from J; bases unmatched to any gene: 5. The sample consisted of peripheral blood. The receptor was derived from a woman older than 75 with active COVID-19. The gene calls are TRBV2 and TRBJ2-7, with 14 bases matching TRBD2. DNA of the CDR3: TGTGCCAGCAGTGGGGGACTAGCGGGAGTAGGGCAGTACTTC. It yields the protein CASSGGLAGVGQYF.